This note documents a single TCR beta chain sequence. Its antigen remains unknown. The data stem from a study of monozygotic twins with inflammatory bowel disease. Study-wide results and limits: Healthy co-twins exceeded IBD patients in TCRbeta diversity as measured by inverse Simpson.

This CDR3 has 16 residues. No DNA is given; TCRdb re-called the 5' RACE reads and lists each CDR3 protein once. The data show some 440,000 distinct CDR3 sequences, and the top ten clones hold about 2.3%. The chain combines TRBV12-3 or TRBV12-4 with TRBJ2-2. This sequence was found in a human donor with ulcerative colitis or Crohn's disease, or a healthy co-twin of an affected twin (not recorded which). The sequenced sample was blood. The CDR3: CASDNSGPGDTGELFF.